The 16 T cell receptor beta chains presented below share a single source sample, sequenced in a study of T cell changes during pregnancy in multiple sclerosis. The assay was immunoSEQ multiplex PCR, and TCRdb's table has in-frame clones only and misses some. The data contain tens of thousands of clones, approximately 92% of them singletons. The input for sequencing was CD8+ T cells from peripheral blood mononuclear cells, taken after pregnancy. These receptors all stem from a female donor with multiple sclerosis, enrolled in a pregnancy study.

The J gene is TRBJ1-1, the V gene TRBV7-9; perhaps TRBD1 as D (5 bases). Germline-derived CDR1 and CDR2 are SEHNR and FQNEAQ (reference sequence). The CDR3 has 15 residues. The ends were cut back, 3 bases at V and 0 bases at J, with 11 bases in the middle. CDR3 nucleotide sequence: TGTGCCAGCAGCTTTAGCGCGGGGGTGAACACTGAAGCTTTCTTT. Encoded protein: CASSFSAGVNTEAFF.

As regards this clone: Sequence at one end of the junction differs from germline and may be a read error. This chain links TRBV4-1 with TRBJ1-5, with 7 bases lining up with TRBD1. The CDR3 contains 15 residues. Germline-derived CDR1 and CDR2 are MGHRA and YSYEKL. The CDR3 reads CVSSQVLRGDQPQHF. The CDR3, as DNA: TGCGTCAGCAGCCAGGTACTCAGGGGGGATCAGCCCCAGCATTTT.

The chain couples TRBV5-4 to TRBJ2-7, with no clear D. Germline values: CDR1 SGHNT, CDR2 YYREEE (reference sequence). The CDR3 totals 12 residues. V was trimmed by 4 bases and J by 5 bases, leaving 10 bases between them. Written as DNA, the CDR3 is TGTGCCAGCAGCCTGGGCATAGACGAGCAGTACTTC. This encodes CASSLGIDEQYF.

The J gene is TRBJ2-6, the V gene TRBV6-4, with D tentatively TRBD1 (6 bases). The germline gives CDR1 MRHNA, CDR2 SNTAGT. The CDR3 has 15 amino acids. Trimming removed 0 bases at V and 4 bases at J, with 7 bases between. CDR3 nucleotide sequence: TGTGCCAGCAGTGACTCGAGGGGGGGGGCCAACGTCCTGACTTTC. Protein sequence: CASSDSRGGANVLTF.

The V gene is TRBV5-5, the J gene TRBJ2-1; perhaps TRBD2 as D (6 bases). CDR3 length: 16 amino acids. V lost 2 bases and J lost 6, with 18 bases in between. CDR1 SGHKS and CDR2 YYEKEE come from the germline V gene (reference sequence). For the CDR3, the DNA is TGTGCCAGCAGCTTTCAGGCACACTCAGCGGGCAATGAGCAGTTCTTC. Translation gives CASSFQAHSAGNEQFF.

This chain connects TRBV7-9 to TRBJ2-1, with D possibly being TRBD1 (5 bases). CDR1 SEHNR and CDR2 FQNEAQ come from the germline V gene (reference sequence). The V and J ends lost 5 bases and 7 bases respectively, with 12 bases between them. The CDR3 has 13 residues. The CDR3 here is CASSPPDTNEQFF. The CDR3 DNA is TGTGCCAGCAGCCCTCCGGACACAAATGAGCAGTTCTTC.

The V call is TRBV25-1, the J call TRBJ2-3; weak D call: TRBD2 (5 bases). Germline V gives CDR1 MGHDK, CDR2 SYGVNS. The V end was cut by 5 bases, the J end by 4 bases, with 10 bases between. The CDR3 totals 13 residues. The CDR3 loop reads CASSLGLADTQYF. CDR3 bases: TGTGCCAGCAGTTTAGGACTGGCAGATACGCAGTATTTT.

The V call is TRBV19, the J call TRBJ2-7, with 7 positions matching TRBD1. The CDR3 runs to 14 residues. Germline assignment: CDR1 LNHDA and CDR2 SQIVND (reference sequence). Trimming at V came to 5 bases and at J to 4 bases, leaving 8 bases not matched to a gene. The CDR3 DNA is TGTGCCAGTAGTGCCTCTACAGGGGCGTACGAGCAGTACTTC. This encodes CASSASTGAYEQYF.

The chain links TRBV27 to TRBJ2-1, with D uncertain. V dropped 4 bases and J dropped 4 bases, with 5 bases sitting between them. Germline V gene data show CDR1 as MNHEY and CDR2 as SMNVEV (reference sequence). This CDR3 comprises 12 residues. CDR3: CASSSHYNEQFF. In nucleotides, the CDR3 is TGTGCCAGCAGTTCCCATTACAATGAGCAGTTCTTC.

This chain uses TRBV15 with TRBJ1-2; 11 bases line up with TRBD1. Germline V gene sequence: CDR1 LNHNV, CDR2 YYDKDF (reference sequence). CDR3 size: 15 residues. V was clipped by 1 base and J by 8 bases; unmatched bases: 6. Here the CDR3 reads CATSRVRTGGRGYTF. The CDR3 DNA sequence: TGTGCCACCAGCAGAGTGCGGACAGGGGGCAGAGGCTACACCTTC. Full variable domain (outside the CDR3, taken from reference TRBV15 and TRBJ1-2): DAMVIQNPRYQVTQFGKPVTLSCSQTLNHNVMYWYQQKSSQAPKLLFHYYDKDFNNEADTPDNFQSRRPNTSFCFLDIRSPGLGDTAMYLCATSRVRTGGRGYTFGSGTRLTVV.

The V and J genes are TRBV10-3 and TRBJ2-3, with 11 nucleotides matching TRBD2. Germline CDR1 ENHRY, CDR2 SYGVKD. V was clipped by 3 bases and J by 2 bases; unmatched bases: 1. This CDR3 has 15 amino acids. As DNA, the CDR3 is TGTGCCATCAGTGAACTAGCGGGGGCCACAGATACGCAGTATTTT. Its translation is CAISELAGATDTQYF.

The V gene is TRBV2, the J gene TRBJ1-2, with unresolved D. Per germline, CDR1 SNHLY and CDR2 FYNNEI. This CDR3 spans 12 amino acids. V gave up 8 bases and J gave up 6 bases, with 13 bases separating them. CDR3 nucleotide sequence: TGTGCCAGCCTAGGCGAAGTGGATGGCTACACCTTC. It translates to CASLGEVDGYTF. The variable domain in full, completed from reference TRBV2 and TRBJ1-2, reads EPEVTQTPSHQVTQMGQEVILRCVPISNHLYFYWYRQILGQKVEFLVSFYNNEISEKSEIFDDQFSVERPDGSNFTLKIRSTKLEDSAMYFCASLGEVDGYTFGSGTRLTVV.

This sequence joins TRBV9 and TRBJ1-2; perhaps TRBD1 as D (6 bases). The CDR3 is 16 amino acids. Germline CDR1 SGDLS, CDR2 YYNGEE. Trimming took 4 bases from V and 3 from J, leaving 19 bases between them. The CDR3 is CASSSPWTVNDYGYTF. The CDR3, as DNA: TGTGCCAGCAGCTCACCCTGGACAGTTAACGACTATGGCTACACCTTC.

The chain has TRBV7-8 and TRBJ1-1, with D maybe TRBD1 (5 bases). The CDR3 is 14 amino acids. In germline, CDR1 is SGHVS, CDR2 FQNEAQ. V was pared by 5 bases and J by 8 bases, with 18 bases between. CDR3 in amino acids: CASSRGGDDREAFF. CDR3 DNA sequence: TGTGCCAGCAGCCGGGGGGGGGACGACAGAGAAGCTTTCTTT.

The chain couples TRBV5-1 to TRBJ2-7; TRBD1 matches 8 bases. Germline V gene lookup returns CDR1 SGHRS and CDR2 YFSETQ. This CDR3 is 17 amino acids long. Trimming removed 0 bases from V and 3 bases from J; junction bases left unmatched: 11. CDR3 sequence: CASSLAGTGIQYYEQYF. Written as DNA, the CDR3 is TGCGCCAGCAGCTTGGCCGGGACAGGCATTCAATACTACGAGCAGTACTTC.

The chain is built from TRBV7-3 and TRBJ2-7; D is possibly TRBD1 (6 bases). The V gene lost 2 bases and the J gene lost 4 bases, with 9 bases spanning the gap. The CDR3 is made up of 13 amino acids. Germline CDR1 reads SGHTA; CDR2 reads FQGTGA. CDR3 loop: CASSLDTGYEQYF. CDR3 DNA sequence: TGTGCCAGCAGCTTAGACACAGGGTACGAGCAGTACTTC.